These 2 T cell receptor beta chains were all obtained from the same sample, sequenced in a study of shared clonotypes between healthy human individuals (dated by TCRdb to the early 2020s). Library generation was performed with the immunoSEQ multiplex PCR assay. Held by TCRdb, this immuneACCESS table contains in-frame sequences only and omits some clones. Under half of the omission traces to an unresolved V gene where checked; the cause of the rest is unknown. The table for this sample lists some 120,000 clones; 68% of them were counted only once. In total, the top ten clones hold over 20% of the sample. The sequencing input was memory CD8+ T cells sorted from blood. What the cell subset or site label conveys for this sample: CD45RO+ cells pooled with CCR7-negative TemRA cells. The receptors were gathered from a woman between 25 and 40 years old in good health.

J is TRBJ2-2 and V is TRBV5-1; D is ambiguous. This CDR3 has 15 amino acids. V lost 0 bases to trimming and J lost 3 bases, with 9 bases between them. Germline values: CDR1 SGHRS, CDR2 YFSETQ. The CDR3 nucleotides are TGCGCCAGCAGCTTGGACTGGCCAGACACCGGGGAGCTGTTTTTT. Protein: CASSLDWPDTGELFF. The whole variable domain, filled in from reference TRBV5-1 and TRBJ2-2, reads KAGVTQTPRYLIKTRGQQVTLSCSPISGHRSVSWYQQTPGQGLQFLFEYFSETQRNKGNFPGRFSGRQFSNSRSEMNVSTLELGDSALYLCASSLDWPDTGELFFGEGSRLTVL.

The chain uses TRBV9 and TRBJ2-7; no clear D. From germline, CDR1 is SGDLS and CDR2 YYNGEE. The CDR3 extends over 14 amino acids. The V end lost 2 bases, the J end lost 6 bases, and 15 bases lay between the germline ends. CDR3 protein: CASSVSWGSGEQYF. The CDR3 DNA reads TGTGCCAGCAGCGTCTCTTGGGGATCTGGCGAGCAGTACTTC.